The rows below give T cell receptor beta chains drawn from one sample of a study of cytomegalovirus exposure and HLA in healthy donors. TCRdb's copy holds only in-frame clones and misses some; the assay was immunoSEQ multiplex PCR. The table lists about 210,000 clones, more than 75% of them singletons, with around 6% in the top ten. The sample consisted of PBMCs. These receptors originate from a middle-aged man in good health and CMV-seropositive. The CDR3 runs from the conserved cysteine through the conserved F or W. The D gene is left open where the match is weak. Clone sizes are given selectively: once, few, many, or a class where the clone is expanded.

len,d_gene,j_gene,v_gene,abundance,CDR3nt,CDR3aa
13,NA,TRBJ1-1,TRBV2,NA,TGTGCCAGCAGTGAACCCTGGGAGGGAAAAGCTTTCTTT,CASSEPWEGKAFF
13,NA,TRBJ2-1,TRBV19,NA,TGTGCCAGTCAACAGGGCTCCTACAATGAGCAGTTCTTC,CASQQGSYNEQFF
16,NA,TRBJ1-4,TRBV19,NA,TGTGCCAGTAGTATGGGGCAGGACAGCTATAATGAAAAACTGTTTTTT,CASSMGQDSYNEKLFF
12,NA,TRBJ2-5,TRBV5-1,NA,TGCGCCAGCAGCCTCCCGGGAGAGACCCAGTACTTC,CASSLPGETQYF
15,NA,TRBJ2-3,TRBV2,NA,TGTGCCAGCAGTGACTGGGACAAAGGGGCAGATACGCAGTATTTT,CASSDWDKGADTQYF
16,NA,TRBJ2-6,TRBV7-9,NA,TGTGCCAGCAGCCCTCGATCGAGGACTGGGGCCAACGTCCTGACTTTC,CASSPRSRTGANVLTF
17,TRBD2,TRBJ2-2,TRBV18,NA,TGTGCCAGCTCACCAAGGACTAGCGGGGATAACACCGGGGAGCTGTTTTTT,CASSPRTSGDNTGELFF
16,NA,TRBJ1-2,TRBV28,NA,TGTGCCAGCAGTGTGAGCCAGGGGCAGGATCCCTATGGCCACACCTTC,CASSVSQGQDPYGHTF
14,NA,TRBJ2-1,TRBV19,NA,TGTGCCAGCAGGGTGTTCCACTCATCCGATGAGCAGTTCTTC,CASRVFHSSDEQFF
15,TRBD1,TRBJ1-2,TRBV2,NA,TGTGCCAGCAACATAGCTGACAGGGGGCTCTATGGCTACACCTTC,CASNIADRGLYGYTF
14,NA,TRBJ1-2,TRBV19,once,TGTGCCAGTAGTATGGGGCCCCTAACGGGTGGCTACACCTTC,CASSMGPLTGGYTF
16,TRBD1,TRBJ1-1,TRBV7-9,NA,TGTGCCAGCAGCTTAGCGCAGGCAGGGGGTGACACTGAAGCTTTCTTT,CASSLAQAGGDTEAFF
13,TRBD2,TRBJ2-1,TRBV7-9,once,TGTGCCAGCAGCTCCTCCCTACTAGCGGGGCAGTTCTTC,CASSSSLLAGQFF
13,NA,TRBJ2-1,TRBV4-1,NA,TGCGCCAGCAGCTCCGGGCCACTAGCTGAGCAGTTCTTC,CASSSGPLAEQFF
14,NA,TRBJ1-5,TRBV6-5,NA,TGTGCCAGCAGTCCACAGAGGGGCAATCAGCCCCAGCATTTT,CASSPQRGNQPQHF
16,TRBD2,TRBJ2-3,TRBV5-1,NA,TGCGCCAGCAGCCATATAGCGGGCTCACTCACAGATACGCAGTATTTT,CASSHIAGSLTDTQYF
15,NA,TRBJ1-2,TRBV7-2,NA,TGTGCCAGCAGCCCCCCGGTCAGGCTTAACTATGGCTACACCTTC,CASSPPVRLNYGYTF
13,NA,TRBJ1-2,TRBV6-5,NA,TGTGCCAGCAGTCGGCAGGGAACTGATGGCTACACCTTC,CASSRQGTDGYTF